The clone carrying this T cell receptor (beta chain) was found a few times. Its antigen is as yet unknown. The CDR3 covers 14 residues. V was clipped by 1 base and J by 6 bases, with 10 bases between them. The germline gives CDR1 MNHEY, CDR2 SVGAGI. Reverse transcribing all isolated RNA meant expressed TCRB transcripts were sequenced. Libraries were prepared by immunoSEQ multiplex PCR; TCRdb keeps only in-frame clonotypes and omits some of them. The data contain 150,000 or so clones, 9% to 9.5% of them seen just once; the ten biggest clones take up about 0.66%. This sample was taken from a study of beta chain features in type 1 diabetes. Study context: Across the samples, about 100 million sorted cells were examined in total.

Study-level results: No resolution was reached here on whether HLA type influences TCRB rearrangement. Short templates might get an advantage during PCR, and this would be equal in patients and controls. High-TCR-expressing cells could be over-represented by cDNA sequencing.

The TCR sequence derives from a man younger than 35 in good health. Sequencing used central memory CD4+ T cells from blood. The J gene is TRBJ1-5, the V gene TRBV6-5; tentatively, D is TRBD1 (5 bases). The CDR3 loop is CASSYFERGQPQHF. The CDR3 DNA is TGTGCCAGCAGTTACTTCGAAAGGGGTCAGCCCCAGCATTTT.